This passage covers 30 T cell receptor beta chains from one sample sequenced in a study of vaccination and CD4 T cells after COVID-19. What these receptors recognize is not known. CD4+ T cells that had been cultured provided DNA sequenced with the Oncomine TCR Beta short-read assay. TCRdb recomputed calls from the PCR reads with MiXCR, one row per CDR3 protein. The sample carries more than 6,000 distinct CDR3 sequences, around three fifths recorded once. Indicated treatment: roughly 10-day PBMC culture with coronavirus spike peptide pools or control peptides (ViraFEST assay). The sequencing used cultured CD4+ T cells from blood, collected after SARS-CoV-2 vaccination. The receptors were sampled from a human donor with COVID-19.

This clonotype was recorded a few times. J is TRBJ2-3 and V is TRBV20-1, with TRBD2 matching 7 bases. The CDR3 totals 14 residues. Per germline, CDR1 DFQATT and CDR2 SNEGSKA (reference sequence). Trimming took 3 bases from V and 0 from J; bases not matched to a gene: 3. This chain's CDR3 is CSASRLASTDTQYF. The CDR3 DNA follows: TGCAGTGCTAGCAGACTAGCTAGCACAGATACGCAGTATTTT.

This clonotype is labeled large. V usage is TRBV20-1 and J usage is TRBJ2-5; possibly TRBD2 for D (7 bases). The CDR3 loop spans 15 amino acids. Germline-derived CDR1 and CDR2 are DFQATT and SNEGSKA (reference sequence). Trimming removed 6 bases at V and 1 base at J, with 18 bases between. CDR3 region: CSATRGAGAQETQYF. The CDR3, as DNA: TGCAGTGCGACCCGGGGCGCGGGGGCCCAAGAGACCCAGTACTTC.

The chain has TRBV2 and TRBJ1-2; D is possibly TRBD1 (5 bases). The CDR3 spans 14 residues. Trimming shortened V by 6 bases and J by 4 bases, and 15 bases separated the two germline ends. From germline, CDR1 is SNHLY and CDR2 FYNNEI. The CDR3 DNA reads TGTGCCAGCAGAATGGGGACCCGGACCTATGGCTACACCTTC. Its translation is CASRMGTRTYGYTF.

The chain joins TRBV9 to TRBJ2-2; tentative D call: TRBD2 (6 bases). Germline V gene lookup returns CDR1 SGDLS and CDR2 YYNGEE. With 4 bases removed from V and 7 bases from J, the gap between germline ends came to 17 bases. The length of the CDR3 is 15 residues. CDR3 DNA: TGTGCCAGCAGCTCCCATGGGGGACTCGGCGGGGAGCTGTTTTTT. Residues: CASSSHGGLGGELFF. Full variable domain (missing parts from reference TRBV9 and TRBJ2-2): DSGVTQTPKHLITATGQRVTLRCSPRSGDLSVYWYQQSLDQGLQFLIQYYNGEERAKGNILERFSAQQFPDLHSELNLSSLELGDSALYFCASSSHGGLGGELFFGEGSRLTVL.

The DNA of the CDR3 is TGTGCCAGCAGTTACGAGGCTTTGGTGAACACTGAAGCTTTCTTT. Residues: CASSYEALVNTEAFF. This rearrangement joins TRBV6-5 to TRBJ1-1; D gene uncertain. The V end lost 2 bases, the J end lost 0 bases, and 10 bases lay between the germline ends. The germline gives CDR1 MNHEY, CDR2 SVGAGI. The length of the CDR3 is 15 residues.

The chain carries TRBV30 and TRBJ1-2; 7 nucleotides align to TRBD1. Trimming cost V 5 bases and J 2 bases; bases outside gene matches: 11. Germline V gene data show CDR1 as GTSNPN and CDR2 as SVGIG (reference sequence). The CDR3 totals 15 residues. CDR3: CAWSQGGPLNYGYTF. The CDR3 nucleotides read TGTGCCTGGTCCCAGGGGGGACCCCTGAACTATGGCTACACCTTC. The full variable domain, in which reference TRBV30 and TRBJ1-2 provide the parts outside the CDR3, is SQTIHQWPATLVQPVGSPLSLECTVEGTSNPNLYWYRQAAGRGLQLLFYSVGIGQISSEVPQNLSASRPQDRQFILSSKKLLLSDSGFYLCAWSQGGPLNYGYTFGSGTRLTVV.

The chain joins TRBV19 to TRBJ2-3; 8 bases map to TRBD2. Trimming cost V 3 bases and J 1 base; bases outside gene matches: 3. Germline values: CDR1 LNHDA, CDR2 SQIVND (reference sequence). The CDR3 runs 15 residues. The DNA of the CDR3 is TGTGCCAGTAGTATCAGAGCGGGGGGCACAGATACGCAGTATTTT. Protein: CASSIRAGGTDTQYF.

The V call is TRBV21-1, the J call TRBJ2-5. TRBV21-1 counts as a pseudogene. The CDR3 consists of 14 residues. The CDR3 protein is CASSKLLQQETQYF. Written as DNA, the CDR3 is TGTGCCAGCAGCAAACTCTTACAGCAAGAGACCCAGTACTTC.

CDR3 DNA: TGTGCCTGGAGTGTAGGCAGCTACGAGCAGTACTTC. This codes for CAWSVGSYEQYF. This chain joins TRBV30 and TRBJ2-7; D uncertain. Germline-derived CDR1 and CDR2 are GTSNPN and SVGIG (reference sequence). This CDR3 spans 12 amino acids. Deletions cut 0 bases from V and 3 bases from J, with 6 bases between. Full variable domain (remainder filled in from reference TRBV30 and TRBJ2-7): SQTIHQWPATLVQPVGSPLSLECTVEGTSNPNLYWYRQAAGRGLQLLFYSVGIGQISSEVPQNLSASRPQDRQFILSSKKLLLSDSGFYLCAWSVGSYEQYFGPGTRLTVT.

This clonotype was seen more than once but under ten times. The chain employs TRBV20-1 and TRBJ2-2, with D uncertain. V lost 6 bases and J 6 bases, leaving 11 bases between the germline ends. Germline V gene sequence: CDR1 DFQATT, CDR2 SNEGSKA (reference sequence). The CDR3 contains 12 residues. CDR3 bases: TGCAGTGCAATCCCCCGGGCCGGGGAGCTGTTTTTT. Its translation: CSAIPRAGELFF.

This clonotype is judged large (0.1 to 1%). The rearrangement links TRBV6-1 to TRBJ2-7, with D maybe TRBD2 (5 bases). Trimming left V 6 bases short and J 6 bases short, with 15 bases between. Germline CDR1 is MNHNS and CDR2 is SASEGT. There are 13 residues in the CDR3. The CDR3 nucleotides read TGTGCCAGCAGCGGGGTGGAGGACGGCGAGCAGTACTTC. This sequence encodes CASSGVEDGEQYF.

This clonotype showed up just a few times. The chain links TRBV7-2 to TRBJ1-5; D is undetermined. Germline V gene sequence: CDR1 SGHTA, CDR2 FQGNSA. V was trimmed by 10 bases and J by 5 bases, leaving 18 bases between them. This CDR3 has 14 residues. The CDR3 sequence: CAIQSGGFHQPQHF. The CDR3, as DNA: TGTGCCATACAAAGTGGAGGGTTTCATCAGCCCCAGCATTTT.

This chain links TRBV6-1 with TRBJ1-3; D is undetermined. The CDR3 is 16 residues long. Trimming removed 0 bases from V and 2 bases from J, with 11 bases in between. The germline V gene has CDR1 MNHNS and CDR2 SASEGT. In nucleotides, the CDR3 is TGTGCCAGCAGTGAAGCCCGGGCGGCTGCTGGAAACACCATATATTTT. Translated, it gives CASSEARAAAGNTIYF.

This clonotype was found once. A read error may account for a junction end that differs from germline. The chain recombines TRBV7-7 with TRBJ2-5, with TRBD2 matching over 16 bases. CDR1 is SSHAT, CDR2 FNYEAQ, per germline (reference sequence). This CDR3 has 15 residues. This chain's CDR3 is CASSPGLAGGETQYF. As DNA, the CDR3 is TGTGCTAGCAGCCCGGGACTAGCGGGGGGGGAGACCCAGTACTTC.

CDR3 bases: TGTGCCAGCAGCATGGGAGGCTATGGCTACACCTTC. Translated, it gives CASSMGGYGYTF. The genes are TRBV7-3 and TRBJ1-2, with D hard to call. This CDR3 has 12 residues. Trimming cost V 5 bases and J 4 bases, with 8 bases left between them. The germline V gene encodes CDR1 SGHTA and CDR2 FQGTGA.

V is TRBV6-5 and J is TRBJ1-3, with unresolved D. Trimming took off 2 bases at V and 3 bases at J, with 11 bases between the two ends. The CDR3 contains 15 residues. Germline CDR1 MNHEY, CDR2 SVGAGI. As DNA, the CDR3 is TGTGCCAGCAGTTACGCCGGGGTCGATGGAAACACCATATATTTT. Its translation is CASSYAGVDGNTIYF.

The chain recombines TRBV24-1 with TRBJ2-5, with 8 bases matching TRBD1. V trimming: 4 bases; J trimming: 3 bases; junction bases outside the gene matches: 6. Germline assignment: CDR1 KGHDR and CDR2 SFDVKD. The CDR3 totals 15 residues. CDR3 bases: TGTGCCACCAGTGAGCCCGGACAGGGAGAAGAGACCCAGTACTTC. As protein: CATSEPGQGEETQYF.

The chain couples TRBV4-2 to TRBJ2-3; 12 bases are shared with TRBD2. The CDR3 length is 17 residues. J gave up 2 bases and V 3 bases, and 6 bases lay outside the gene matches. Germline CDR1 and CDR2: LGHNA and YNFKEQ. CDR3: CASSQVLAGGNTDTQYF. CDR3 bases: TGTGCCAGCAGCCAGGTACTAGCGGGGGGAAACACAGATACGCAGTATTTT.

The chain is built from TRBV5-1 and TRBJ2-5; TRBD1 agrees at 8 bases. The CDR3 loop spans 14 amino acids. V was pared by 2 bases and J by 4 bases, with 4 bases of the junction left unmatched. Germline V gene data show CDR1 as SGHRS and CDR2 as YFSETQ. The CDR3 here is CASSFDRGLETQYF. The CDR3 nucleotides are TGCGCCAGCAGCTTTGACAGGGGTTTAGAGACCCAGTACTTC.

The chain employs TRBV19 and TRBJ1-1, with D possibly TRBD1 on 6 matching bases. In germline, CDR1 is LNHDA, CDR2 SQIVND (reference sequence). Trimming removed 5 bases at V and 4 bases at J, with 14 bases between. CDR3 length: 14 residues. The CDR3 DNA follows: TGTGCCAGTAGTCTAGGGGGGGCCAGCACTGAAGCTTTCTTT. As protein: CASSLGGASTEAFF. Full variable domain (outside the CDR3, taken from reference TRBV19 and TRBJ1-1): DGGITQSPKYLFRKEGQNVTLSCEQNLNHDAMYWYRQDPGQGLRLIYYSQIVNDFQKGDIAEGYSVSREKKESFPLTVTSAQKNPTAFYLCASSLGGASTEAFFGQGTRLTVV.

The rearrangement uses TRBV11-3 and TRBJ2-7, with TRBD2 matching over 8 bases. Trimming cost V 5 bases and J 4 bases; bases outside gene matches: 4. CDR3 length: 13 amino acids. Germline lookup yields CDR1 SGHNT and CDR2 YENEEA. The CDR3 here is CASSPGGAYEQYF. The CDR3 DNA sequence: TGTGCCAGCAGCCCGGGGGGGGCATACGAGCAGTACTTC.

This clonotype has a handful of counts. The CDR3 loop reads CASSYNYGYTF. Written as DNA, the CDR3 is TGTGCCAGCAGTTACAACTATGGCTACACCTTC. The chain uses TRBV6-5 and TRBJ1-2; D remains unclear. The CDR3 is 11 amino acids. Germline V lookup: CDR1 MNHEY, CDR2 SVGAGI. Deletions cut 2 bases from V and 2 bases from J, with 0 bases between.

The chain carries TRBV20-1 and TRBJ1-4, with a weak D call TRBD1 (5 bases). This CDR3 has 15 amino acids. Germline assignment: CDR1 DFQATT and CDR2 SNEGSKA (reference sequence). Trimming took 1 base from V and 7 from J, leaving 16 bases between them. CDR3 sequence: CSARGRDVQPEKLFF. CDR3 DNA: TGCAGTGCTAGAGGTCGGGACGTCCAGCCTGAAAAACTGTTTTTT.

The genes are TRBV7-8 and TRBJ2-5; D unclear. Trimming pared 4 bases from V and 7 bases from J, leaving 7 bases between. The germline V gene encodes CDR1 SGHVS and CDR2 FQNEAQ. This CDR3 region has 11 residues. The CDR3 protein is CASSSLGTQYF. The DNA of the CDR3 is TGTGCCAGCAGCTCTCTAGGGACCCAGTACTTC.

The chain links TRBV10-3 to TRBJ1-6; D gene ambiguous. The CDR3 spans 15 residues. CDR1 and CDR2 (germline): ENHRY, SYGVKD. V lost 0 bases, J lost 9 bases, and 12 bases lay in between. CDR3 protein: CAISESPLHGSPLHF. The CDR3 DNA follows: TGTGCCATCAGTGAGTCGCCCCTTCATGGTTCACCCCTCCACTTT.

A few counts support this clonotype. J is TRBJ2-3 and V is TRBV20-1, with 10 bases aligning to TRBD1. With 0 bases clipped from V and 5 bases from J, the junction kept 8 bases outside the gene matches. Germline-derived CDR1 and CDR2 are DFQATT and SNEGSKA (reference sequence). The length of the CDR3 is 16 residues. Written as DNA, the CDR3 is TGCAGTGCTAGAGATTTAGGGACAGGGGCCGGAGATACGCAGTATTTT. Encoded protein: CSARDLGTGAGDTQYF.

The chain recombines TRBV5-1 with TRBJ1-6, with TRBD1 matching 9 bases. From germline, CDR1 is SGHRS and CDR2 YFSETQ. V shed 3 bases, J shed 7 bases, and the junction held 2 bases outside the gene matches. The CDR3 is 14 residues long. The CDR3 nucleotides are TGCGCCAGCAGCTCAGGACAGGGGAATTCACCCCTCCACTTT. The encoded protein is CASSSGQGNSPLHF.

The chain is built from TRBV7-8 and TRBJ1-5; D is unresolved. The ends were cut back, 0 bases at V and 6 bases at J, with 12 bases in the middle. This CDR3 spans 15 amino acids. Germline V gene sequence: CDR1 SGHVS, CDR2 FQNEAQ. As DNA, the CDR3 is TGTGCCAGCAGCTTAGCGGCGCAGTCGGCTCAGCCCCAGCATTTT. Its protein is CASSLAAQSAQPQHF.

This chain joins TRBV6-5 and TRBJ1-2; 7 bases align to TRBD1. J lost 6 bases, V lost 2 bases, and 3 bases had no gene match. Germline V gene sequence: CDR1 MNHEY, CDR2 SVGAGI. The CDR3 runs to 13 residues. The DNA of the CDR3 is TGTGCCAGCAGTTACGAGGGGGCGGATGGCTACACCTTC. Translation gives CASSYEGADGYTF.

Only one count was recorded for this clonotype. The CDR3 loop is CASSEPIGDGNQPQHF. For the CDR3, the DNA is TGTGCCAGCAGTGAACCAATAGGGGACGGCAATCAGCCCCAGCATTTT. The chain carries TRBV6-1 and TRBJ1-5, with a weak D call TRBD1 (5 bases). Germline V lookup: CDR1 MNHNS, CDR2 SASEGT. CDR3 length: 16 amino acids. Trimming removed 2 bases from V and 2 bases from J, with 13 bases in between.